This paragraph covers one TCR beta chain sequence. This clone was observed many times. Its target antigen remains unknown. The junction departs from germline at one end; a sequencing error may be responsible. The read terminates 3 residues ahead of where the CDR3 ends, so the germline J gene completes it. Predominantly Caucasian heritage was noted among both the CVID patients and the healthy controls. Heparinized peripheral whole blood samples of about 4.5 to 8 ml were collected from each donor. TCRbeta CDR3 repertoires were sequenced from genomic DNA of adults with common variable immune deficiency (CVID) and healthy adult controls. The control group comprised 22 healthy adult volunteers, approximately 12 female and approximately ten male, aged about 23 to 75 years with a mean age of approximately 30. Diluted blood was density-centrifuged over Hypaque 1077 or Ficoll-Paque to isolate peripheral blood mononuclear cells. Genomic DNA was extracted from unsorted mononuclear cells by Qiagen column purification or by a centrifugation-based method.

The data were taken from a study of T cell clonality in common variable immunodeficiency (dated by TCRdb to the mid-2010s). Its CDR3 holds 16 amino acids, cysteine through phenylalanine. Sequencing covers 39 bases of the CDR3, shown here with the frame starting at base 1. As encoded in the germline V gene, CDR1 is LGHNA while CDR2 is YNFKEQ. The research as a whole found: Compared with healthy controls, CVID subjects showed increased TCRbeta clonality (t-test p = 0.018), a feature most characteristic of about a third of subjects. CVID subjects shared fewer TCRbeta clones with each other than healthy controls did (p < 0.0001). According to the authors, finding the cause of the higher clonality in CVID would require sequencing the repertoires of T cell subpopulations. CVID TCRbeta sequences were reported to have fewer deletions and N-nucleotide insertions and to lack highly modified clones with 13 or more V deletions. Correlations of repertoire features with clinical complications were constrained by heterogeneity among patients within the CVID cohort. Despite equal DNA input, controls averaged about 81,820 unique sequences per sample versus around 32,000 in CVID samples.

For sequencing input, CVID and control samples contributed equivalent amounts of genomic DNA. For every sample, a 60 bp segment covering the rearranged TCRbeta CDR3 region was amplified and then sequenced. TCRbeta amplification used the immunoSEQ assay, a bias-corrected multiplex PCR with high-throughput sequencing. Turning to the authors' computational methods: Every unique nucleotide sequence counted as a clone and was annotated with V, D and J genes, copy number and frequency. Sequences were labeled productive if in frame, and non-productive if out of frame or containing stop codons. As previously described, Shannon's entropy was used to calculate clonality. Mean CDR3 Kyte-Doolittle hydropathy was derived from the predicted amino acid sequences of productive clones. Hierarchical clustering of scaled V gene usage was performed with the R hclust function using Manhattan distance and complete linkage. To assess clone sharing by CDR3 amino acid sequence, 12 repertoires per group were resampled over 100 rounds. The repertoires were searched for 70 published EBV-specific and roughly 240 published CMV-specific TCRbeta sequences. After a couple of CVID samples that produced fewer than 10,000 sequences were dropped from the analysis, 42 CVID repertoires remained. TCRdb provides this immuneACCESS table in a form limited to in-frame rearrangements. Some clones are lacking; in checked studies, under half of them reflect an unresolved V gene, and why the rest are absent is not known. V, J and clone size derive from that table, while D and trimming were established from the DNA sequence. The table shows 40,000 to 55,000 clones here, with no singletons. The top ten clonotypes cover around 6.3% of the sample.

The sample taken for sequencing was peripheral blood mononuclear cells. This sequence uses TRBV4-2 and TRBJ2-5, with 12 central nucleotides matching TRBD2. This receptor was taken from a person aged 18 to 70 in good health. The CDR3 corresponds to CASSHASGGADETQYF. CDR3 bases read: TGCGCCAGCAGCCACGCTAGCGGGGGGGCCGACGAGACC.